This TCR beta chain derives from a study of T cells of healthy individuals. The CDR3 has 13 residues. The V end lost 5 bases, the J end lost 5 bases, and 12 bases lay between the germline ends. TCRdb reprocessed the 5' RACE reads with MiXCR, giving one entry per CDR3 protein. The sample yields around 80,000 distinct CDR3 sequences, 4% to 5.5% seen once. The receptor was isolated from a female donor in good health. The V call is TRBV12-3 or TRBV12-4, the J call TRBJ1-2; TRBD1 might be the D (6 bases). The CDR3 region has the DNA TGTGCCAGCAGTGGAGGACAGAAATATGGCTACACCTTC. Protein sequence: CASSGGQKYGYTF.